What follows are 8 T cell receptor beta chains derived from one specimen sequenced in a study of T cells in Graves' hyperthyroidism and ophthalmopathy. Using RNA transcripts as the source, TCR beta CDR3 regions were amplified. The TCR CDR3 first-round RT-PCR relied on the HTBI primer set. TCRdb called the multiplex PCR reads again in MiXCR, with one record for every CDR3 protein. The repertoire holds about 510,000 distinct CDR3 sequences, with approximately 15% as singletons. The sequenced sample was blood. The receptors originated from a woman in her 40s with Graves' hyperthyroidism.

The chain carries TRBV7-9 and TRBJ1-2; D perhaps matches TRBD1 (5 bases). The CDR3 extends over 18 amino acids. Germline V gene sequence: CDR1 SEHNR, CDR2 FQNEAQ (reference sequence). The ends were cut back, 1 base at V and 5 bases at J, with 23 bases in the middle. In nucleotides, the CDR3 is TGTGCCAGCAGCTTAGGCCGTACGACATTAGACAGAAGATATGGCTACACCTTC. It specifies CASSLGRTTLDRRYGYTF.

This clonotype was seen repeatedly, ten times or more. The chain joins TRBV20-1 to TRBJ2-1; 8 nucleotides line up with TRBD2. The CDR3 has 13 amino acids. Germline values: CDR1 DFQATT, CDR2 SNEGSKA (reference sequence). J was trimmed by 8 bases and V by 3 bases; bases with no gene match: 6. The CDR3 DNA follows: TGCAGTGCTAGGAGCGGGAGTTGGCATGAGCAGTTCTTC. Encoded protein: CSARSGSWHEQFF.

This clonotype was seen at least ten times. The chain has TRBV3-1 and TRBJ1-5; no clear D gene. CDR1 and CDR2 (germline): LGHDT, YNNKEL (reference sequence). This CDR3 is 13 amino acids long. V lost 0 bases, J lost 4 bases, and 4 bases lay in between. CDR3: CASSQDRNQPQHF. The CDR3 DNA sequence: TGTGCCAGCAGCCAAGATCGGAATCAGCCCCAGCATTTT.

With regard to this clonotype: A much larger clone differs by one base, so this may be a read error. The CDR3 nucleotides are TGCAGTGCTAGAGCTTTAGCGGGAGTAAACACAGATACGCAGTATTTT. Amino acid sequence: CSARALAGVNTDTQYF. The rearrangement links TRBV20-1 to TRBJ2-3; 9 bases agree with TRBD2. Germline CDR1 DFQATT, CDR2 SNEGSKA (reference sequence). The CDR3 totals 16 residues. Trimming at V came to 1 base and at J to 2 bases, leaving 7 bases not matched to a gene.

This clonotype was seen ten or more times. The chain employs TRBV28 and TRBJ2-4; D remains ambiguous. Germline lookup yields CDR1 MDHEN and CDR2 SYDVKM. The CDR3 consists of 15 residues. V was shortened by 1 base and J by 2 bases, with 9 bases between the two germline ends. The CDR3: CASSLSLGTKNIQYF. CDR3 sequence (DNA): TGTGCCAGCAGTTTATCCCTGGGGACCAAAAACATTCAGTACTTC.

The rearrangement links TRBV5-1 to TRBJ2-2; 10 positions match TRBD2. Trimming removed 4 bases from V and 2 bases from J; junction bases left unmatched: 5. The CDR3 totals 16 residues. Per the germline V gene, CDR1 is SGHRS and CDR2 is YFSETQ. The CDR3 nucleotides are TGCGCCAGCAGCCCCACTAGCGGGGTAAACACCGGGGAGCTGTTTTTT. This sequence encodes CASSPTSGVNTGELFF.

A word on this clonotype: Its ends do not fully match the called genes, so a read error is possible. The genes are TRBV7-7 and TRBJ2-1; 8 bases match TRBD2. This CDR3 has 14 amino acids. Germline CDR1 and CDR2: SSHAT and FNYEAQ (reference sequence). The CDR3 protein is CASSVQAGVGEQFF. The CDR3 nucleotides read TGTGCTAGCAGCGTCCAAGCGGGAGTTGGTGAGCAGTTCTTC.

This rearrangement joins TRBV24-1 to TRBJ2-2; 10 bases match TRBD2. Germline CDR1 reads KGHDR; CDR2 reads SFDVKD. J gave up 1 base and V 6 bases, and 1 base lay outside the gene matches. CDR3 length equals 15 residues. CDR3 protein: CATSTSGMNTGELFF. The CDR3 nucleotides read TGTGCCACCAGTACTAGCGGGATGAACACCGGGGAGCTGTTTTTT.